The 26 T cell receptor beta chains in this list originate from one sample, sequenced in a study of blood T cells in healthy people across ages. Sample-barcoded 5' priming and a J-beta primer mix drove a second PCR of about 7 to 12 cycles. TCRdb used MiXCR to reprocess the 5' RACE reads, holding one entry per CDR3 protein. The sample gives approximately 1,000,000 distinct CDR3 sequences, less than 45% of which show up once; about 12% is in the top ten. Sequencing input: blood. The receptors come from a man aged 18 to 29 in good health.

This clonotype was observed a few times. The V call is TRBV7-2, the J call TRBJ2-3; 11 bases line up with TRBD1. The trim removed 4 bases at V and 2 bases at J, leaving 5 bases unmatched. Germline assignment: CDR1 SGHTA and CDR2 FQGNSA. The CDR3 extends over 16 amino acids. CDR3 in amino acids: CASSSGTGGTTDTQYF. CDR3 in DNA: TGTGCCAGCAGCTCCGGGACAGGGGGTACCACAGATACGCAGTATTTT.

V is TRBV3-1 and J is TRBJ2-5; 7 bases are a match to TRBD2. The CDR3 runs 12 residues. Germline assignment: CDR1 LGHDT and CDR2 YNNKEL (reference sequence). The CDR3 loop reads CATSGAPNEQYF. The CDR3 nucleotides are TGTGCTACCAGCGGGGCCCCCAATGAGCAGTACTTC.

The chain's CDR3 is CSARDRGQGGFNPQHF. Written as DNA, the CDR3 is TGCAGTGCTAGAGATCGGGGCCAGGGGGGGTTTAATCCCCAGCATTTT. The V call is TRBV20-1, the J call TRBJ1-5; 7 bases are shared with TRBD1. The junction had 15 bases not matched to a gene; V was cut back by 0 bases and J by 10 bases. Germline V CDR1 and CDR2: DFQATT, SNEGSKA (reference sequence). The CDR3 loop spans 16 amino acids.

V gene TRBV12-3 or TRBV12-4 combines with J gene TRBJ2-1, with no clear D. With 8 bases removed from V and 3 bases from J, the gap between germline ends came to 5 bases. The CDR3 spans 11 residues. In nucleotides, the CDR3 is TGTGCCAGCCTGGGCTACAATGAGCAGTTCTTC. Amino acids: CASLGYNEQFF.

This clonotype was found a few times. The chain uses TRBV21-1 and TRBJ1-5. TRBV21-1 corresponds to a pseudogene. The CDR3 is 11 amino acids. The CDR3 protein is CASSKDQPQHF. For the CDR3, the DNA is TGTGCCAGCAGCAAAGATCAGCCCCAGCATTTT.

This clonotype was observed a handful of times. The V call is TRBV18, the J call TRBJ2-7, with D possibly matching TRBD2 (5 bases). The ends were cut back, 4 bases at V and 3 bases at J, with 7 bases in the middle. CDR1 and CDR2 (germline): KGHSH, LQKENI. The CDR3 length is 12 residues. In nucleotides, the CDR3 is TGTGCCAGCTCACGGGGAGACTACGAGCAGTACTTC. Protein sequence: CASSRGDYEQYF.

This clonotype occurred a few times. The chain uses TRBV3-1 and TRBJ2-1; possible D gene TRBD2, 6 bases. The V gene's germline CDR1 is LGHDT and CDR2 YNNKEL (reference sequence). This CDR3 contains 16 residues. V lost 3 bases to trimming and J lost 4 bases, with 16 bases between them. The CDR3 protein is CASSHGWDSIYNEQFF. In DNA, the CDR3 is TGTGCCAGCAGCCACGGATGGGACTCCATTTACAATGAGCAGTTCTTC.

This clonotype was seen a handful of times. The rearrangement links TRBV9 to TRBJ2-3; D is perhaps TRBD2 (5 bases). Trimming took off 1 base at V and 1 base at J, with 7 bases between the two ends. CDR3 length: 14 residues. Per germline, CDR1 SGDLS and CDR2 YYNGEE. The CDR3 is CASSVMGGTDTQYF. Here the CDR3 DNA reads TGTGCCAGCAGCGTAATGGGAGGCACAGATACGCAGTATTTT. Based on the CDR3 plus reference TRBV9 and TRBJ2-3, the full variable domain is DSGVTQTPKHLITATGQRVTLRCSPRSGDLSVYWYQQSLDQGLQFLIQYYNGEERAKGNILERFSAQQFPDLHSELNLSSLELGDSALYFCASSVMGGTDTQYFGPGTRLTVL.

This clonotype was seen only a few times. The chain uses TRBV9 and TRBJ2-7; D unclear. From germline, CDR1 is SGDLS and CDR2 YYNGEE. The V gene lost 6 bases and the J gene lost 2 bases, with 21 bases spanning the gap. The CDR3 has 16 amino acids. CDR3 in amino acids: CASTRPSVPYPYEQYF. The CDR3 DNA follows: TGTGCCAGCACCAGGCCAAGTGTACCCTACCCCTACGAGCAGTACTTC.

The chain combines TRBV10-3 with TRBJ1-2; D remains ambiguous. Germline lookup yields CDR1 ENHRY and CDR2 SYGVKD. The CDR3 totals 13 residues. Trimming took 7 bases from V and 5 from J, leaving 14 bases between them. CDR3 protein: CAINTNGRYGYTF. The CDR3 nucleotides read TGTGCCATCAACACCAACGGCCGGTATGGCTACACCTTC.

The genes are TRBV9 and TRBJ2-1; D is undetermined. Germline V gene sequence: CDR1 SGDLS, CDR2 YYNGEE. V shed 3 bases and J shed 6 bases, with 10 bases lying between them. The CDR3 extends over 13 amino acids. CDR3 sequence reads: CASSGTGPNEQFF. In DNA form, the CDR3 reads TGTGCCAGCAGCGGAACGGGCCCCAATGAGCAGTTCTTC.

Regarding this clonotype: A read error is possible here, since a much larger clone lies one base away. This chain links TRBV5-1 with TRBJ2-1, with D perhaps TRBD2 (6 bases). Per germline, CDR1 SGHRS and CDR2 YFSETQ. Trimming stripped 0 bases from V and 12 bases from J, with 19 bases between. The CDR3 has 15 residues. CDR3 protein: CASSLVEGLNGVQFF. Written as DNA, the CDR3 is TGCGCCAGCAGCTTGGTGGAGGGGTTGAATGGTGTGCAGTTCTTC. The complete variable domain, with remaining parts taken from reference TRBV5-1 and TRBJ2-1, reads KAGVTQTPRYLIKTRGQQVTLSCSPISGHRSVSWYQQTPGQGLQFLFEYFSETQRNKGNFPGRFSGRQFSNSRSEMNVSTLELGDSALYLCASSLVEGLNGVQFFGPGTRLTVL.

About this clonotype: One junction end does not reproduce the germline sequence, and a read error may be involved. The V and J genes are TRBV7-9 and TRBJ2-3; 8 bases fit TRBD1. The CDR3 length is 14 residues. From germline, CDR1 is SEHNR and CDR2 FQNEAQ (reference sequence). CDR3 residues: CASSPQGGTETQYF. The DNA of the CDR3 is TGTGCCAGCAGCCCACAGGGGGGCACAGAGACGCAGTATTTT.

The chain combines TRBV13 with TRBJ2-1; D gene unclear. This CDR3 is built from 12 residues. V was trimmed by 5 bases and J by 8 bases, leaving 10 bases between them. The germline V gene has CDR1 PRHDT and CDR2 FYEKMQ (reference sequence). CDR3 loop: CASSAGRDEQFF. The CDR3 region has the DNA TGTGCCAGCAGCGCCGGTCGGGATGAGCAGTTCTTC.

The rearrangement links TRBV12-3 or TRBV12-4 to TRBJ1-1; tentatively, D is TRBD1 (6 bases). V lost 6 bases and J 1 base, leaving 18 bases between the germline ends. The CDR3 covers 16 residues. The CDR3 loop is CASSSRATGTNTEAFF. DNA of the CDR3: TGTGCCAGCAGCTCCCGGGCCACAGGGACGAACACTGAAGCTTTCTTT.

This clonotype was counted a few times. The J gene is TRBJ1-1, the V gene TRBV4-3; a possible D gene is TRBD1 (6 bases). CDR1 and CDR2 from the germline V gene are LGHNA and YSLEER. The V gene lost 0 bases and the J gene lost 1 base, with 12 bases spanning the gap. This CDR3 contains 16 residues. The CDR3, as DNA: TGCGCCAGCAGCCAAGATTCGGCAGGGGAGAACACTGAAGCTTTCTTT. As protein: CASSQDSAGENTEAFF.

A word on this clonotype: The germline gene is not matched at one end of the junction; a read error may be the cause. This rearrangement joins TRBV20-1 to TRBJ1-2; unclear D gene. Germline CDR1 DFQATT, CDR2 SNEGSKA (reference sequence). The CDR3 consists of 12 residues. In DNA, the CDR3 is TGCAGTGCTAAACCAAATAACTATGACTACACCTTC. This encodes CSAKPNNYDYTF.

This chain joins TRBV10-3 and TRBJ2-5; D call uncertain. V shed 0 bases and J shed 1 base, with 6 bases lying between them. This CDR3 spans 14 amino acids. Germline V gene lookup returns CDR1 ENHRY and CDR2 SYGVKD. As DNA, the CDR3 is TGTGCCATCAGTGAGTCGTGGGCCCAAGAGACCCAGTACTTC. Translating gives CAISESWAQETQYF.

This clonotype was observed a handful of times. This sequence joins TRBV20-1 and TRBJ2-1, with a weak D call TRBD2 (6 bases). This CDR3 is built from 16 residues. V lost 1 base to trimming and J lost 0 bases, with 13 bases between them. Germline loops: CDR1 DFQATT, CDR2 SNEGSKA (reference sequence). CDR3 DNA: TGCAGTGCTAGAGGGAGGCTAGCGAGCTCCTACAATGAGCAGTTCTTC. Its translation: CSARGRLASSYNEQFF.

The rearrangement joins TRBV28 to TRBJ2-3; D may be TRBD1 (5 bases). Between the trimmed V and J ends, which lost 3 bases and 3 bases, there was a span of 16 bases. The germline gives CDR1 MDHEN, CDR2 SYDVKM. The length of the CDR3 is 16 residues. CDR3 amino acids: CASSLFGQGKTDTQYF. The CDR3 region has the DNA TGTGCCAGCAGTTTGTTTGGCCAGGGCAAGACAGATACGCAGTATTTT.

This chain links TRBV20-1 with TRBJ1-4; D is ambiguous. The CDR3 has 15 amino acids. In germline, CDR1 is DFQATT, CDR2 SNEGSKA (reference sequence). In DNA form, the CDR3 reads TGCAGCTACCAACATCCGGGCGGTCCAAATGAAAAACTGTTTTTT. This translates into CSYQHPGGPNEKLFF.

This rearrangement joins TRBV7-9 to TRBJ1-6, with D unresolved. The V gene lost 5 bases and the J gene lost 0 bases, with 17 bases spanning the gap. The germline V gene has CDR1 SEHNR and CDR2 FQNEAQ (reference sequence). This CDR3 contains 18 residues. The CDR3 nucleotides are TGTGCCAGCAGCCATCCGGGCGCCGGAAGCTCCTATAATTCACCCCTCCACTTT. Its protein is CASSHPGAGSSYNSPLHF.

This clonotype was detected only a few times. The chain is built from TRBV7-2 and TRBJ2-7; D gene unclear. The germline CDR1 and CDR2 sequences are SGHTA and FQGNSA. This CDR3 is 13 amino acids long. Trimming stripped 1 base from V and 7 bases from J, with 11 bases between. This CDR3 is CASSLVVRAEQYF. The CDR3 nucleotides read TGTGCCAGCAGCTTAGTAGTACGTGCGGAGCAGTACTTC.

The rearrangement uses TRBV7-9 and TRBJ1-2; no firm D call. V was cut by 0 bases and J by 8 bases, with 13 bases left in between. The germline V gene has CDR1 SEHNR and CDR2 FQNEAQ (reference sequence). The CDR3 is 14 amino acids. CDR3 bases: TGTGCCAGCAGCTTAGCCGACCCAGCCGGGGGCTACACCTTC. This gives the protein CASSLADPAGGYTF.

This clonotype was found a few times. The chain joins TRBV12-3 or TRBV12-4 to TRBJ1-2; no firm D call. V lost 2 bases and J lost 1, with 11 bases in between. This CDR3 has 15 amino acids. CDR3 DNA: TGTGCCAGCAGTTTAAGTACAGCCATTAACTATGGCTACACCTTC. It codes for CASSLSTAINYGYTF.

This clonotype showed up many times. The gene calls are TRBV12-5 and TRBJ2-2; maybe TRBD1 (6 bases). The CDR3 contains 15 residues. Between the trimmed V and J ends, which lost 4 bases and 6 bases, there was a span of 15 bases. Germline CDR1 LGHNT, CDR2 FRNRAP. CDR3 amino acids: CASGSGVTIPGELFF. CDR3 sequence (DNA): TGTGCTAGTGGTTCAGGGGTGACTATTCCCGGGGAGCTGTTTTTT.